This record concerns one T cell receptor (beta chain) sequence. This clonotype is medium-sized (0.01 to 0.1%) in terms of sample share. Its antigen is not yet known. Base qualities are not at hand, and no much larger clone is one base apart. The entry originates in a study of prognosis after radiotherapy for stage I lung cancer (dated by TCRdb to about 2021). The study in broad terms: Between April 2018 and 2019, 15 to 20 patients with stage I NSCLC were enrolled in Nanjing, China. The study profiled peripheral blood TCR beta repertoires from stage I NSCLC patients before and after stereotactic body radiotherapy and related them to distant failure. The study took one blood sample before SBRT and one after SBRT from each of approximately 19 patients and sequenced all 40 or so samples. The cohort comprised 10 to 15 men and roughly 6 women with a median age of almost 75 years, ranging from about 50 to 84 years. All patients were regarded as medically inoperable, because of comorbidities in about twelve patients and refusal of surgery in several patients. Distant metastases were developed by four of the 19 patients after SBRT, at a median of around seven months, whereas no significant progression was observed in the other 15 patients. Newly diagnosed primary stage I lung tumors were present in about 15 patients, and oligometastatic NSCLC after surgical resection of the primary tumor was present in roughly 5 patients. SBRT was given in 3 to 5 fractions with a biologically effective dose of at least 100 Gy, using image-guided IMRT or VMAT. SBRT was not combined with any concurrent therapy in any patient. On tumor histology, twelve patients had adenocarcinoma and 6 to 8 had squamous cell carcinoma. What the research found in general, with its limitations: All reported P values were unadjusted for multiple comparisons. Unique TCR clone counts fell after SBRT (median about 9,600 before versus several thousand after; Wilcoxon paired P=0.011). Whether the expanded TCR clones were tumor-specific was not determined. TRBV and TRBJ usage frequencies reportedly differed by metastasis status, in two V genes at baseline and in fewer than 10 V and two J genes after SBRT. Post-SBRT Shannon entropy and its change from baseline were lower in patients who developed distant metastases; baseline Shannon entropy was not associated with metastases. The small cohort and short follow-up limited the study, so independent validation of the findings is needed.

Per the germline V gene (reference sequence), DFQATT is the CDR1 and SNEGSKA is the CDR2. The CDR3 covers 16 residues, taking in both the cysteine and the phenylalanine. The only DNA kept is the CDR3, 48 bases in frame from the first base. Germline trimming amounts to 0 bases on V and 4 bases on J, with 10 as the count of junction bases outside the gene matches. All patients had node-negative disease on CT and PET/CT, and none had a history of other malignancies or had previously received chemotherapy or radiotherapy. Six milliliters of peripheral venous blood were drawn into EDTA tubes at each of two time points. PBMCs were isolated by Ficoll-Paque Plus density-gradient centrifugation. Right after collection, samples were kept at -80 degrees C until analysis. Two rounds of multiplex PCR were performed to amplify the TCR beta CDR3 region from genomic DNA. In the first PCR round, primers specific to each TRBV and TRBJ gene were used, and the primer sequences were filed in Chinese patent CN105087789A. Universal primers were used in the second PCR round. The Roche High Pure PCR Template Preparation Kit was used to extract genomic DNA from the frozen PBMCs. An Illumina HiSeq 3000 was used to sequence the libraries paired-end with 151 bp reads. In the paper's pipeline: CutAdapt was used to remove raw reads lacking the multiplex PCR primer sequences. Using PEAR, the high-quality paired reads were merged into contigs. By alignment to reference sequences, MiXCR assigned TRB V, D and J gene segments to each contig. CDR3 sequences were clustered by base quality and sequence similarity to remove sequencing errors. Diversity was measured as Shannon entropy normalized by the natural log of productive TCR sequence number. Clonality was computed as one minus the ratio of Shannon entropy to the natural log of the number of unique clonotypes. Progression-free survival cut-offs for repertoire metrics were chosen using the Youden index of ROC curves, with analyses run in R 3.5.3. The raw public data were reprocessed by TCRdb itself: fastp quality trimming at Q25, MiXCR clonotype calling, in-frame beta chains only. All rows with the same CDR3 protein become a single entry with the most common DNA and genes. The V and J calls were not made by the authors but by TCRdb's processing. For this sample the table gives over 30,000 distinct CDR3 sequences, of which approximately 25% were detected only once. Less than 30% of the sample belongs to the ten largest clones.

This clonotype originated in a donor aged 50 or older with non-small cell lung cancer. Rearrangement joined TRBV20-1 to TRBJ2-5; TRBD2 aligns with 8 central bases. Source: PBMCs, taken before or after stereotactic body radiation therapy (not recorded which). CDR3 sequence: CSARDQVAGRLETQYF. At the DNA level, the sequence is TGCAGTGCTAGAGATCAAGTAGCGGGAAGACTAGAGACCCAGTACTTC.